The clone carrying this TCR beta chain has a count of ten or more. TRAV and TRBV primers primed cDNA for both TCRalpha and TCRbeta. PCR amplification of the TCRs was performed with Phusion for 20 PCR cycles, and it relied on a constant-region primer together with a V-primer adapter. TCRdb analysed the reads with MiXCR anew, one entry per CDR3 protein. Of around 83,000 distinct CDR3 sequences in the sample, approximately 17% were seen once. The sample's time point: before trial treatment. Deletions cut 4 bases from V and 2 bases from J, with 23 bases between. The CDR3 covers 18 residues. Looked up from germline, CDR1 is SGHAT and CDR2 is FQNNGV. The data were taken from a study of low-dose radiotherapy and immunotherapy resistance in tumors. Study-wide background: On a schedule of every two weeks, intravenous cyclophosphamide at a dose of 200 mg/m2 was delivered one day before each radiation and immunotherapy administration. For four cycles from cycle 1 day 1, patients took 300 mg oral aspirin daily.

This sequence joins TRBV11-2 and TRBJ1-2, with D hard to call. The sequencing used PBMCs, collected before treatment. The clonotype originates from a male donor with prostate cancer. CDR3 sequence reads: CASSSLRERANFNYGYTF. In nucleotides, the CDR3 is TGTGCCAGCAGCTCCTTACGGGAGAGGGCTAACTTCAACTATGGCTACACCTTC.